This T cell receptor beta chain was profiled in a study of human T cells and chemical hapten exposure. Comments on this clonotype: Its antigen is not known.

From the RACE reads, TCRdb called clonotypes with MiXCR, one entry per CDR3 protein. The sample has 180,000 or so distinct CDR3 sequences; around 25% are singletons. Time point denoted: patch test 3, about 24 weeks after DPC sensitization. Documented treatment: therapeutic diphenylcyclopropenone sensitization with weekly scalp DPC. Points from the study as a whole: As patch test score rose, PT1 expanded TCR counts tended to rise as well.

The germline V gene has CDR1 SGHTA and CDR2 FQGNSA. The CDR3 has 17 residues. V was clipped by 1 base and J by 7 bases; unmatched bases: 11. The receptor comes from a woman in her forties with alopecia areata. Some clones in this sample may be carry-over from other donors' samples. The V call is TRBV7-2, the J call TRBJ2-3; 10 bases agree with TRBD2. Sequencing used whole blood, obtained in connection with sensitization to the hapten diphenylcyclopropenone (DPC). CDR3 loop: CASSLGPSGGAEHTQYF. For the CDR3, the DNA is TGTGCCAGCAGCTTAGGGCCTAGCGGGGGTGCCGAACATACGCAGTATTTT. The whole variable domain, remainder taken from reference TRBV7-2 and TRBJ2-3, is GAGVSQSPSNKVTEKGKDVELRCDPISGHTALYWYRQSLGQGLEFLIYFQGNSAPDKSGLPSDRFSAERTGGSVSTLTIQRTQQEDSAVYLCASSLGPSGGAEHTQYFGPGTRLTVL.